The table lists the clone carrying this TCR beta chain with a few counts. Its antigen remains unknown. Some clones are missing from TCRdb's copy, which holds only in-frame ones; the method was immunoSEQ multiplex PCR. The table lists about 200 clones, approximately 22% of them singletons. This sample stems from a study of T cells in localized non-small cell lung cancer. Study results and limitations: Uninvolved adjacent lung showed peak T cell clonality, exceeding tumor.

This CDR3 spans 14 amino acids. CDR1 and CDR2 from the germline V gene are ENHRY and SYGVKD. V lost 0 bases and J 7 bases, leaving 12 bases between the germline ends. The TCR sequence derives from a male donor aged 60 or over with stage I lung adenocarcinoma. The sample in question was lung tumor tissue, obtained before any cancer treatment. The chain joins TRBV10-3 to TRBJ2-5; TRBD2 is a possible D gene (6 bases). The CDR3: CAISESGTLGTQYF. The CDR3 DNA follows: TGTGCCATCAGTGAGTCCGGGACTCTTGGGACCCAGTACTTC.